The rows below give T cell receptor beta chains drawn from one sample of a study of TIL therapy for anti-PD-1-resistant metastatic lung cancer. Produced via immunoSEQ multiplex PCR; TCRdb's table is partial and in-frame only. The repertoire holds tens of thousands of clones, with less than 75% as singletons. This specimen was blood, taken at baseline. Receptors were obtained from a person between 30 and 79 years old with non-small cell lung cancer. The conserved cysteine and the conserved F or W are not part of the CDR3 here.

>TRBJ2-2|TRBV6-1
ASSRFTGELF
>TRBJ1-2|TRBV4-3
ASSRLGQLLEDGYT
>TRBJ1-4|TRBV4-3
ASSLGQAGATNEKLF
>TRBJ1-2|TRBV7-2
ASSPRQGINYGYT
>TRBJ2-2|TRBV15
ATRWTGDTGELF
>TRBJ1-1|TRBV9
ASSDGTVNTEAF
>TRBJ2-1|TRBV7-9
ASNFRDRNNEQF
>TRBJ2-7|TRBV19
ASSKEPGYEQY
>TRBJ2-1|TRBV27
ASSLRGGRNNEQF
>TRBJ2-7|TRBV29-1
SGGTGNYEQY
>TRBJ2-5|TRBV19
ASSTRQGGETQY
>TRBJ1-2|TRBV6-5
ASSYSTGYGYT
>TRBJ2-7|TRBV7-2
ASSPGGQVPGEQY
>TRBJ1-1|TRBV29-1
SVAPDRLKLEAF
>TRBJ1-1|TRBV5-1
ASSTTGTVNTEAF
>TRBJ2-6|TRBV28
ASSPLTGSGANVLT
>TRBJ1-6|TRBV28
ASTPEGSNSPLH
>TRBJ2-5|TRBV11-3
ASSFSRVGETQY
>TRBJ2-5|TRBV11-2
ASSLGPAQETQY
>TRBJ1-1|TRBV5-6
ASRTGRMVTEAF
>TRBJ1-3|TRBV4-1
ASSQPGAGNTIY
>TRBJ1-1|TRBV6-5
ASTLGQFMNTEAF
>TRBJ2-1|TRBV6-5
ASSYWTSGRTEQF
>TRBJ1-1|TRBV6-1
ASSEEGRTEAF
>TRBJ2-5|TRBV30
AWRASGLGTQY
>TRBJ2-2|TRBV5-5
ASSFVAGPTGELF
>TRBJ2-3|TRBV19
ASHEWDSPTDTQY
>TRBJ2-7|TRBV5-1
ASSLYPSGSYEQY
>TRBJ2-2|TRBV13
ASSSLLAGGARTGELF
>TRBJ2-7|TRBV5-1
ASSWGLAGAYEQY
>TRBJ2-3|TRBV28
ASSLSRQV
>TRBJ1-1|TRBV28
ASSFRRAEAF
>TRBJ2-7|TRBV28
ASRGETSSSYEQY
>TRBJ1-2|TRBV7-3
ASSFRGESAGSSGYT
>TRBJ2-3|TRBV15
ATSRTAGETDTQY
>TRBJ2-7|TRBV20-1
SAGRLYEQY
>TRBJ2-3|TRBV7-2
ASSLAVDFG
>TRBJ2-2|TRBV7-3
ASSQTSSGRTGELF
>TRBJ1-1|TRBV6-4
ASSDSRDRNTEAF
>TRBJ1-1|TRBV2
ASSGQGVEAF
>TRBJ1-3|TRBV9
ASSKTPTGGGNTIY
>TRBJ2-7|TRBV11-3
ASTRTGHEQY
>TRBJ2-5|TRBV19
ASSALREETQY
>TRBJ1-4|TRBV7-2
ASSPGGGAFATNEKLF
>TRBJ2-7|TRBV4-3
ASSQDLAAAYEQY
>TRBJ2-1|TRBV7-9
ASSPDRVIGEQF
>TRBJ1-4|TRBV25-1
ASSDQARNEKLF
>TRBJ2-7|TRBV27
ASSLGLTGLANEQY
>TRBJ2-2|TRBV4-2
ASSQAPSGRVAGELF
>TRBJ2-2|TRBV6-5
ASSYRNNLLGELF
>TRBJ1-2|TRBV6-1
ASSEGLDRDYGYT
>TRBJ1-3|TRBV19
ASSISRRSGNTIY
>TRBJ2-3|TRBV6-4
ASSHGTSGSDTQY
>TRBJ1-2|TRBV28
ASSYGTGSAAYT
>TRBJ2-7|TRBV5-4
ASSPGQRSLGHEQY
>TRBJ1-2|TRBV6-1
AGYAPGRLLDGYT
>TRBJ2-3|TRBV11-2
ASSSDGLVGTDTQY
>TRBJ2-5|TRBV5-4
ASSRGLAGGISQETQY
>TRBJ1-6|TRBV11-3
ASSLDQGGSSYNSPLH
>TRBJ2-7|TRBV6-1
ASSAPNSGTYEQY